This TCR beta chain was identified in a study of T-cell reconstitution after alpha-beta-depleted transplantation in children listed by TCRdb under 2016. For the study in its entirety: The study quantitatively tracked T-cell immune reconstitution after TCRalphabeta/CD19-depleted allogeneic hematopoietic cell transplantation in children using TCR repertoire profiling.

This clonotype was seen many times. Its target antigen remains unknown. Per-base qualities were not stored, and no clone one base away is much larger. V is trimmed back by 3 bases and J by 1 base, and the junction contains 2 bases that no gene match accounts for. The germline V gene supplies CDR1 SGHRS and CDR2 YFSETQ. The CDR3 sequence holds 14 residues, the cysteine and phenylalanine included. Of the read, only the CDR3 DNA is kept; its 42 bases are in frame from base 1. To prepare the library, PCR was applied. The listed sequencing device is Illumina HiSeq 2500. TCR libraries were prepared with molecular barcoding, using unique molecular identifiers to normalize TCRbeta repertoire quantification. TCRdb reprocessing: public reads trimmed at Q25 with fastp, clones called with MiXCR, in-frame beta chains kept. Every entry covers one CDR3 protein and lists the most common genes and DNA from its rows. This sample has some 490,000 distinct CDR3 sequences in its table, and 12% of those were observed once. Over 5.5% of the sample lies in the top ten.

The V gene is TRBV5-1 and the J gene is TRBJ2-3; the junction holds 7 bases that match TRBD1. This receptor was taken from a human donor who donated a stem cell graft to a child with combined immunodeficiency. Sample: PBMCs from the stem cell graft donor, taken from the stem cell graft. Read as DNA, the sequence is TGCGCCAGCAGCTCCGGGACAGGCACAGATACGCAGTATTTT. It specifies CASSSGTGTDTQYF.